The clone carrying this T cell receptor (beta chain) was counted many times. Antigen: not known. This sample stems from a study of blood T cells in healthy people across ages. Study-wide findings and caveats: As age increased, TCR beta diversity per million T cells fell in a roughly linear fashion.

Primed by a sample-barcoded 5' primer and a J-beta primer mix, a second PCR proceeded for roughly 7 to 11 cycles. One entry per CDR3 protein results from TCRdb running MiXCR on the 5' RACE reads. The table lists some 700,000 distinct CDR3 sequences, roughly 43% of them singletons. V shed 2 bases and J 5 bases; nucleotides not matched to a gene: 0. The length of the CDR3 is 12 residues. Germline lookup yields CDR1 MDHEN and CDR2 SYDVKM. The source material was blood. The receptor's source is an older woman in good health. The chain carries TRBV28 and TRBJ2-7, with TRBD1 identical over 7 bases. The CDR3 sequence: CASSLGQDEQYF. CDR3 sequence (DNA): TGTGCCAGCAGTTTAGGACAGGACGAGCAGTACTTC.